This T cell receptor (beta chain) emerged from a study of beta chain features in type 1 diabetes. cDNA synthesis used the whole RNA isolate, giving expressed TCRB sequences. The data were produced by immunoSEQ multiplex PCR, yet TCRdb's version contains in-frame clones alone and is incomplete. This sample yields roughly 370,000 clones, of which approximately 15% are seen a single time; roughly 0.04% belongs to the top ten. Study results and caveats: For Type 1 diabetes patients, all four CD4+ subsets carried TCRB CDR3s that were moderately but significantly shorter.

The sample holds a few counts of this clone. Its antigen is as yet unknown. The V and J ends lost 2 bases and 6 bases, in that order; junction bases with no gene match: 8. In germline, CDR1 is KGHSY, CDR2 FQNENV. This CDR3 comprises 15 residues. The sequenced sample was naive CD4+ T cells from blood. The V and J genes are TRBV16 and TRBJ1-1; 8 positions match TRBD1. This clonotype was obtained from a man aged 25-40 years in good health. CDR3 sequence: CASSQPTGERPEAFF. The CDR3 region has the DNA TGTGCCAGCAGCCAACCGACAGGGGAAAGGCCTGAAGCTTTCTTT.